Listed here is a single TCR beta chain. Its target is not known. This entry comes from a study of tissue T cells after allogeneic stem cell transplantation. Study-level information: Graft-versus-host disease patients received grafts, several unmodified and three CD34-selected to deplete T cells.

Sequencing of TCRbeta CDR3 at survey depth gave sequences and template counts. Sequencing used immunoSEQ multiplex PCR; TCRdb keeps in-frame clones, though not all of them. The sample holds 740 or so clones, approximately 47% seen once. The study, taken as a whole, reports: Shared clones across patients were few; motif clustering revealed tissue-specific shared signatures. Blood and spleen captured only part of the tissue TCR repertoire.

The receptor's source is a female patient aged 40-75 years with steroid-refractory graft-versus-host disease after an allogeneic stem cell transplant. The T cells may partly be graft donor cells. This material consisted of jejunal tissue, taken at autopsy.

DNA of the CDR3: TGCGCCAGCAGCTGGGACAGCGGGAACTATGGCTACACCTTC. Translated, it gives CASSWDSGNYGYTF. The chain carries TRBV5-1 and TRBJ1-2; 7 nucleotides line up with TRBD1. The CDR3 spans 14 residues. Per the germline V gene, CDR1 is SGHRS and CDR2 is YFSETQ. V lost 3 bases, J lost 2 bases, and 4 bases stayed unmatched.